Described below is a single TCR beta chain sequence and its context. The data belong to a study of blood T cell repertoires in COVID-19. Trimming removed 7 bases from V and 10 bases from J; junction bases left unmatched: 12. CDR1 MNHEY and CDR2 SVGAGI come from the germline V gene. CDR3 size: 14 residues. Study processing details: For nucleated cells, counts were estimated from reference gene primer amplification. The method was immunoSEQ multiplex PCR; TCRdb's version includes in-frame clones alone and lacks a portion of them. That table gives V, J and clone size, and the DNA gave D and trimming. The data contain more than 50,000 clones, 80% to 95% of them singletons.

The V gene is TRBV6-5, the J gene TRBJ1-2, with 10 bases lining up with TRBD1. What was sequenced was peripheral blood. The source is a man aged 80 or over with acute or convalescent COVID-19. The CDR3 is CASTPGTGQGPYTF. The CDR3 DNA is TGTGCCAGCACCCCGGGGACGGGACAGGGGCCCTACACCTTC.